The clone carrying this TCR beta chain was picked up one time. A read error may explain this, as a much larger clone is one base away. The data were taken from a study of kidney transplant recipient with SARS-CoV-2 infection. The germline V gene encodes CDR1 WNHNN and CDR2 SYGVQD (reference sequence). The CDR3 covers 17 residues. The V end was cut by 5 bases, the J end by 4 bases, with 23 bases between. A single record per CDR3 protein comes from TCRdb applying MiXCR to the reads. The sample has fewer than 250,000 distinct CDR3 sequences, 25% to 30% seen once. The sample was a blood sample, taken at baseline and around day 110 from a kidney transplant recipient. The origin of this receptor is a male patient aged 25 to 39 who had COVID-19 and was a kidney transplant recipient. Some T cells may arise from the graft donor. This rearrangement joins TRBV10-1 to TRBJ1-2; no reliable D call. Written as DNA, the CDR3 is TGCGCCAGCAGTTTTAGACAAAGACCGCGAAAGACCTATGGCTACACCTTC. It codes for CASSFRQRPRKTYGYTF.